The 27 T cell receptor beta chains given below trace back to one sample, sequenced in a study of shared clonotypes between healthy human individuals. The assay was immunoSEQ multiplex PCR, and TCRdb's table has in-frame clones only and misses some. This sample has roughly 1.4 million clones, with less than 99% found just once. Sequencing input: naive CD4+ T cells sorted from blood. Subset: CD45RA+ positively selected. The receptors shown here come from a man in his thirties or forties in good health.

The rearrangement joins TRBV9 to TRBJ1-2; no reliable D call. The CDR3 length is 13 residues. V shed 3 bases and J shed 8 bases, with 14 bases lying between them. Germline lookup yields CDR1 SGDLS and CDR2 YYNGEE. The CDR3 DNA follows: TGTGCCAGCAGCGCAGCCCCCGGCGAGGGCTACACCTTC. This gives the protein CASSAAPGEGYTF. The complete variable domain, with remaining parts taken from reference TRBV9 and TRBJ1-2, reads DSGVTQTPKHLITATGQRVTLRCSPRSGDLSVYWYQQSLDQGLQFLIQYYNGEERAKGNILERFSAQQFPDLHSELNLSSLELGDSALYFCASSAAPGEGYTFGSGTRLTVV.

V gene TRBV19 combines with J gene TRBJ2-7; 7 bases fit TRBD2. The germline gives CDR1 LNHDA, CDR2 SQIVND (reference sequence). The CDR3 consists of 16 residues. The ends lost 4 bases at V and 2 bases at J; junction bases unmatched: 11. CDR3: CASSNPGGEGPYEQYF. The CDR3 DNA reads TGTGCCAGTAGTAACCCGGGCGGGGAGGGGCCCTACGAGCAGTACTTC.

This chain joins TRBV29-1 and TRBJ2-7; D ambiguous. There are 13 residues in the CDR3. Deletions cut 2 bases from V and 1 base from J, with 9 bases between. CDR1 and CDR2 (germline): SQVTM, ANQGSEA. The CDR3 region is CSVEKLLSYEQYF. DNA for the CDR3: TGCAGCGTTGAAAAGCTACTTTCCTACGAGCAGTACTTC.

This sequence joins TRBV5-1 and TRBJ1-4; D might be TRBD1 (5 bases). Trimming pared 0 bases from V and 4 bases from J, leaving 10 bases between. This CDR3 spans 15 amino acids. Germline V gene lookup returns CDR1 SGHRS and CDR2 YFSETQ. CDR3 nucleotides: TGCGCCAGCAGCTTGGCGGGGCACTATAATGAAAAACTGTTTTTT. Protein product: CASSLAGHYNEKLFF.

This chain links TRBV15 with TRBJ1-2, with a possible D match to TRBD1 (6 bases). Germline V CDR1 and CDR2: LNHNV, YYDKDF (reference sequence). The CDR3 has 14 residues. Trimming removed 6 bases at V and 4 bases at J, with 15 bases between. The CDR3 nucleotides read TGTGCCACCAGTATGACCCGGGACACCTATGGCTACACCTTC. This translates into CATSMTRDTYGYTF. Based on the CDR3 plus reference TRBV15 and TRBJ1-2, the full variable domain is DAMVIQNPRYQVTQFGKPVTLSCSQTLNHNVMYWYQQKSSQAPKLLFHYYDKDFNNEADTPDNFQSRRPNTSFCFLDIRSPGLGDTAMYLCATSMTRDTYGYTFGSGTRLTVV.

The V gene is TRBV7-2, the J gene TRBJ2-5; possible D gene TRBD2, 5 bases. The length of the CDR3 is 14 residues. V was cut by 0 bases and J by 4 bases, with 9 bases left in between. Germline-derived CDR1 and CDR2 are SGHTA and FQGNSA. For the CDR3, the DNA is TGTGCCAGCAGCTTAGCTAGCGTATTAGAGACCCAGTACTTC. Translation gives CASSLASVLETQYF.

The V call is TRBV4-1, the J call TRBJ2-7; 11 nucleotides align to TRBD1. The CDR3 extends over 16 amino acids. CDR1 is MGHRA, CDR2 YSYEKL, per germline. V trimming: 3 bases; J trimming: 5 bases; junction bases outside the gene matches: 9. CDR3 sequence (DNA): TGCGCCAGCAGCCACCACGGACAGGGGGCAAAGGACGAGCAGTACTTC. The encoded protein is CASSHHGQGAKDEQYF.

The rearrangement uses TRBV5-1 and TRBJ2-1; 7 nucleotides align to TRBD1. In germline, CDR1 is SGHRS, CDR2 YFSETQ. The V gene end was trimmed by 4 bases and the J gene end by 7 bases; junction bases not matched to a gene: 5. CDR3 length: 13 amino acids. The CDR3 sequence: CASSPTGVNEQFF. CDR3 sequence (DNA): TGCGCCAGCAGCCCCACAGGGGTTAATGAGCAGTTCTTC. Complete variable domain (other parts from reference TRBV5-1 and TRBJ2-1): KAGVTQTPRYLIKTRGQQVTLSCSPISGHRSVSWYQQTPGQGLQFLFEYFSETQRNKGNFPGRFSGRQFSNSRSEMNVSTLELGDSALYLCASSPTGVNEQFFGPGTRLTVL.

The rearrangement links TRBV12-5 to TRBJ2-3; 9 bases are a match to TRBD1. Germline values: CDR1 LGHNT, CDR2 FRNRAP. After removal of 6 bases from V and 1 base from J, the junction contained 8 bases not matched to a gene. This CDR3 has 16 residues. CDR3 amino acids: CASGRDRGARTDTQYF. CDR3 DNA: TGTGCTAGTGGACGCGACAGGGGGGCCCGCACAGATACGCAGTATTTT.

This sequence joins TRBV27 and TRBJ2-7; TRBD2 agrees at 13 bases. From germline, CDR1 is MNHEY and CDR2 SMNVEV (reference sequence). V lost 3 bases, J lost 2 bases, and 10 bases stayed unmatched. The CDR3 spans 18 residues. As DNA, the CDR3 is TGTGCCAGCAGTTTGACTCCGGGACTAGCGGGACCCCCCTACGAGCAGTACTTC. This codes for CASSLTPGLAGPPYEQYF.

This chain connects TRBV14 to TRBJ1-1; D call uncertain. V dropped 6 bases and J dropped 1 base, with 9 bases sitting between them. Germline V gives CDR1 SGHDN, CDR2 FVKESK. This CDR3 spans 13 amino acids. This chain's CDR3 is CASSIDGNTEAFF. For the CDR3, the DNA is TGTGCCAGCAGTATCGACGGGAACACTGAAGCTTTCTTT.

The chain employs TRBV10-1 and TRBJ1-1; D gene unclear. Germline CDR1 reads WNHNN; CDR2 reads SYGVQD (reference sequence). This CDR3 comprises 14 residues. Trimming removed 1 base at V and 4 bases at J, with 10 bases between. DNA of the CDR3: TGCGCCAGCAGTGAGTTACGGGGAGGCACTGAAGCTTTCTTT. It translates to CASSELRGGTEAFF.

The chain's CDR3 is CASSPGGQTQETQYF. In DNA form, the CDR3 reads TGTGCCAGCTCACCTGGAGGACAGACCCAAGAGACCCAGTACTTC. V gene TRBV18 combines with J gene TRBJ2-5; perhaps TRBD1 as D (6 bases). Trimming left V 3 bases short and J 1 base short, with 12 bases between. The germline CDR1 and CDR2 sequences are KGHSH and LQKENI. This CDR3 region has 15 residues.

Here the CDR3 reads CASSEAMGTNTGELFF. DNA for the CDR3: TGTGCCAGCAGTGAAGCTATGGGGACGAACACCGGGGAGCTGTTTTTT. The chain is built from TRBV6-1 and TRBJ2-2, with D unresolved. CDR1 and CDR2 (germline): MNHNS, SASEGT. The CDR3 runs to 16 residues. V dropped 0 bases and J dropped 0 bases, with 8 bases sitting between them.

Of note for this clone: Other DNA sequences in this specimen translate into the identical CDR3. The J gene is TRBJ2-1, the V gene TRBV5-1, with 7 bases matching TRBD2. CDR3 size: 16 residues. The germline CDR1 and CDR2 sequences are SGHRS and YFSETQ. The junction had 4 bases not matched to a gene; V was cut back by 0 bases and J by 1 base. The CDR3 DNA sequence: TGCGCCAGCAGCTTGGTCAGCGGGATATCCTACAATGAGCAGTTCTTC. The encoded protein is CASSLVSGISYNEQFF.

The V gene is TRBV19, the J gene TRBJ2-3; 7 bases match TRBD2. The germline CDR1 and CDR2 sequences are LNHDA and SQIVND (reference sequence). V lost 4 bases to trimming and J lost 2 bases; unmatched junction nucleotides: 3. The CDR3 spans 14 residues. CDR3: CASSKGLPTDTQYF. In DNA, the CDR3 is TGTGCCAGTAGTAAGGGACTACCCACAGATACGCAGTATTTT.

The genes are TRBV9 and TRBJ2-5, with a weak D call TRBD2 (6 bases). CDR1 is SGDLS, CDR2 YYNGEE, per germline. V was cut by 2 bases and J by 0 bases, with 11 bases left in between. The CDR3 is 15 amino acids. The chain's CDR3 is CASSVGGANQETQYF. For the CDR3, the DNA is TGTGCCAGCAGCGTCGGGGGTGCGAACCAAGAGACCCAGTACTTC. Using reference TRBV9 and TRBJ2-5 for the parts outside the CDR3, the full variable domain is DSGVTQTPKHLITATGQRVTLRCSPRSGDLSVYWYQQSLDQGLQFLIQYYNGEERAKGNILERFSAQQFPDLHSELNLSSLELGDSALYFCASSVGGANQETQYFGPGTRLLVL.

The CDR3 loop reads CASSARGSYEQYF. For the CDR3, the DNA is TGTGCCAGCAGCGCTCGGGGCTCCTACGAGCAGTACTTC. The V call is TRBV9, the J call TRBJ2-7; tentatively, D is TRBD2 (5 bases). Trimming shortened V by 3 bases and J by 0 bases, and 7 bases separated the two germline ends. Germline V gene lookup returns CDR1 SGDLS and CDR2 YYNGEE. The CDR3 is made up of 13 amino acids. The full variable domain, rest sourced from reference TRBV9 and TRBJ2-7, is DSGVTQTPKHLITATGQRVTLRCSPRSGDLSVYWYQQSLDQGLQFLIQYYNGEERAKGNILERFSAQQFPDLHSELNLSSLELGDSALYFCASSARGSYEQYFGPGTRLTVT.

V is TRBV25-1 and J is TRBJ1-1; D call uncertain. V was clipped by 1 base and J by 3 bases, with 3 bases between them. This CDR3 is built from 12 residues. Germline values: CDR1 MGHDK, CDR2 SYGVNS. As DNA, the CDR3 is TGTGCCAGCAGTGAATCCCACACTGAAGCTTTCTTT. Its translation: CASSESHTEAFF.

The J gene is TRBJ2-7, the V gene TRBV9; 8 bases fit TRBD1. V lost 4 bases to trimming and J lost 3 bases; unmatched junction nucleotides: 9. The CDR3 consists of 15 residues. Germline V lookup: CDR1 SGDLS, CDR2 YYNGEE. The CDR3 sequence is CASSRTGRKGYEQYF. CDR3 in DNA: TGTGCCAGCAGCAGGACAGGGAGAAAAGGCTACGAGCAGTACTTC.

The rearrangement uses TRBV7-8 and TRBJ1-1; a weak D match, TRBD1 (5 bases). The ends were cut back, 4 bases at V and 0 bases at J, with 21 bases in the middle. The CDR3 has 18 residues. CDR1 is SGHVS and CDR2 is FQNEAQ in the germline V gene. The CDR3: CASSYFRRARGVNTEAFF. The CDR3 DNA reads as TGTGCCAGCAGCTACTTTCGAAGGGCCCGGGGGGTGAACACTGAAGCTTTCTTT.

The chain uses TRBV19 and TRBJ2-2; TRBD1 matches at 7 bases. The V segment lost 5 bases and the J segment 0 bases; nucleotides outside the gene matches: 3. The length of the CDR3 is 15 residues. Germline CDR1 and CDR2: LNHDA and SQIVND (reference sequence). The CDR3 sequence is CASSSGQPNTGELFF. The CDR3 DNA reads as TGTGCCAGTAGTTCGGGACAGCCGAACACCGGGGAGCTGTTTTTT.

This rearrangement joins TRBV11-3 to TRBJ2-1; 13 bases are shared with TRBD2. Per germline, CDR1 SGHNT and CDR2 YENEEA. The CDR3 is 16 residues long. J lost 9 bases, V lost 5 bases, and 10 bases had no gene match. The CDR3 sequence: CASSPRGTSGKGEQFF. The CDR3 nucleotides are TGTGCCAGCAGCCCCAGGGGGACTAGCGGGAAGGGTGAGCAGTTCTTC. The full variable domain, with the rest looked up from reference TRBV11-3 and TRBJ2-1, is EAGVVQSPRYKIIEKKQPVAFWCNPISGHNTLYWYLQNLGQGPELLIRYENEEAVDDSQLPKDRFSAERLKGVDSTLKIQPAELGDSAVYLCASSPRGTSGKGEQFFGPGTRLTVL.

The rearrangement links TRBV5-4 to TRBJ1-3; D remains ambiguous. Germline loops: CDR1 SGHNT, CDR2 YYREEE (reference sequence). Trimming took 4 bases from V and 4 from J, leaving 15 bases between them. This CDR3 region has 15 residues. The CDR3 DNA reads TGTGCCAGCAGCGGAATGACGGAGCAAGGAAACACCATATATTTT. This codes for CASSGMTEQGNTIYF.

This chain uses TRBV7-2 with TRBJ2-7, with D possibly called TRBD1 or TRBD2 (5 bases each). V lost 1 base, J lost 5 bases, and 6 bases lay in between. The germline V gene encodes CDR1 SGHTA and CDR2 FQGNSA. The CDR3 has 12 amino acids. The CDR3 DNA reads TGTGCCAGCAGCTTAGTGGGGGACGAGCAGTACTTC. It yields the protein CASSLVGDEQYF. Supplemented by reference TRBV7-2 and TRBJ2-7, the full variable domain reads GAGVSQSPSNKVTEKGKDVELRCDPISGHTALYWYRQSLGQGLEFLIYFQGNSAPDKSGLPSDRFSAERTGGSVSTLTIQRTQQEDSAVYLCASSLVGDEQYFGPGTRLTVT.

This chain connects TRBV5-1 to TRBJ2-3; weak D call: TRBD2 (5 bases). The V end lost 4 bases, the J end lost 3 bases, and 18 bases lay between the germline ends. Germline lookup yields CDR1 SGHRS and CDR2 YFSETQ. This CDR3 region has 16 residues. The chain's CDR3 is CASSSGSPVGTDTQYF. The CDR3 coding sequence is TGCGCCAGCAGCAGCGGTTCCCCGGTTGGGACAGATACGCAGTATTTT.

The rearrangement joins TRBV30 to TRBJ2-7, with 9 bases matching TRBD1. CDR3 size: 16 residues. CDR1 and CDR2 (germline): GTSNPN, SVGIG (reference sequence). V gave up 0 bases and J gave up 3 bases; unmatched junction bases: 9. The CDR3 coding sequence is TGTGCCTGGAGTGTACTAGGCCGGGACAGGGTCTACGAGCAGTACTTC. It codes for CAWSVLGRDRVYEQYF.